The 17 T cell receptor beta chains listed next were all sequenced from one sample in a study of blood T cell repertoires in COVID-19 (dated by TCRdb to between 2020 and 2021). Libraries were prepared through the immunoSEQ multiplex PCR assay. TCRdb took this table from immuneACCESS and kept in-frame rearrangements with V and J called. Such tables lack part of the clones; where checked against another copy, unresolved V genes explain under half of the gap, and the rest is unexplained. This sample comprises some 520,000 clones, nearly 90% of them detected only once. Around 0.95% of the sample goes to the ten largest clones. Sequencing input: peripheral blood. Source of these receptors: a man younger than 30 with COVID-19, enrolled during active disease.

The chain has TRBV13 and TRBJ1-5; 10 positions agree with TRBD1. CDR3 length equals 14 residues. The ends lost 5 bases at V and 7 bases at J; junction bases unmatched: 5. Germline values: CDR1 PRHDT, CDR2 FYEKMQ (reference sequence). In DNA form, the CDR3 reads TGTGCCAGCAGCCGTGGACAGGGGGGCCAGCCCCAGCATTTT. It yields the protein CASSRGQGGQPQHF.

CDR3 protein: CATSDLVKSTGELFF. CDR3 nucleotides: TGTGCCACCAGTGATTTGGTAAAGAGCACCGGGGAGCTGTTTTTT. The chain employs TRBV24-1 and TRBJ2-2; no definite D call. The CDR3 sequence is 15 residues long. The germline V gene encodes CDR1 KGHDR and CDR2 SFDVKD. Trimming left V 0 bases short and J 4 bases short, with 8 bases between.

V usage is TRBV2 and J usage is TRBJ1-4; the D gene is possibly TRBD1 (5 bases). The CDR3 totals 14 residues. V lost 5 bases to trimming and J lost 0 bases, with 7 bases between them. Germline V gene data show CDR1 as SNHLY and CDR2 as FYNNEI. The CDR3 reads CASSWGATNEKLFF. In DNA form, the CDR3 reads TGTGCCAGCAGTTGGGGGGCAACTAATGAAAAACTGTTTTTT.

V is TRBV30 and J is TRBJ1-4, with a tentative D call TRBD1 (5 bases). With 2 bases removed from V and 2 bases from J, the gap between germline ends came to 18 bases. Germline lookup yields CDR1 GTSNPN and CDR2 SVGIG (reference sequence). There are 17 residues in the CDR3. The CDR3 coding sequence is TGTGCCTGGAGTATACCTCCTTTGCGGGGGACTAATGAAAAACTGTTTTTT. Translation: CAWSIPPLRGTNEKLFF.

The rearrangement links TRBV6-1 to TRBJ2-1; tentatively, D is TRBD2 (5 bases). CDR1 is MNHNS and CDR2 is SASEGT in the germline V gene. Trimming removed 4 bases from V and 0 bases from J, with 13 bases in between. There are 16 residues in the CDR3. DNA of the CDR3: TGTGCCAGCAGTGGGCGAGGGCCGAGCTCCTACAATGAGCAGTTCTTC. Amino acid sequence: CASSGRGPSSYNEQFF.

This clone came up once. The V gene is TRBV21-1, the J gene TRBJ1-2; the table's D call of TRBD1 was not tested on the DNA. TRBV21-1 represents a pseudogene. This CDR3 is 16 amino acids long. CDR3 protein: CASSKVGQTTNYGYTF. DNA for the CDR3: TGTGCCAGCAGCAAAGTCGGACAGACTACTAACTATGGCTACACCTTC.

The chain couples TRBV30 to TRBJ1-5; 9 positions match TRBD1. The ends lost 3 bases at V and 5 bases at J; junction bases unmatched: 8. CDR3 length: 15 residues. CDR1 is GTSNPN, CDR2 SVGIG, per germline (reference sequence). The CDR3 spells CAWRDKGTGYQPQHF. In DNA form, the CDR3 reads TGTGCCTGGAGGGACAAAGGGACAGGGTATCAGCCCCAGCATTTT.

The V call is TRBV4-2, the J call TRBJ2-5; 9 nucleotides agree with TRBD2. The V gene's germline CDR1 is LGHNA and CDR2 YNFKEQ. There are 16 residues in the CDR3. The trim removed 1 base at V and 4 bases at J, leaving 7 bases unmatched. CDR3 sequence reads: CASSQGIGAGGETQYF. CDR3 in DNA: TGTGCCAGCAGCCAAGGAATTGGAGCGGGGGGAGAGACCCAGTACTTC.

To note about this clone: A read error may account for a junction end that differs from germline. The rearrangement joins TRBV7-7 to TRBJ2-1, with 11 bases aligning to TRBD2. The CDR3 contains 17 residues. The germline V gene encodes CDR1 SSHAT and CDR2 FNYEAQ (reference sequence). CDR3 sequence reads: CASSLAPSGRSYNEQFF. Here the CDR3 DNA reads TGTGCTAGCAGCTTAGCGCCTAGCGGGAGGTCCTACAATGAGCAGTTCTTC.

The genes are TRBV4-1 and TRBJ2-7, with TRBD2 matching over 8 bases. Germline V gene sequence: CDR1 MGHRA, CDR2 YSYEKL. After removal of 5 bases from V and 4 bases from J, the junction contained 4 bases not matched to a gene. The CDR3 is 13 residues long. The CDR3 nucleotides read TGCGCCAGCAGCACCGGGGGGGCATACGAGCAGTACTTC. It translates to CASSTGGAYEQYF.

The rearrangement joins TRBV21-1 to TRBJ2-3; the D call TRBD2 from the table was never checked on the DNA. TRBV21-1 is a pseudogene. CDR3 length: 16 residues. CDR3 sequence: CASNITSGEYTDTQYF. The CDR3 nucleotides are TGTGCCAGCAACATAACTAGCGGCGAGTACACAGATACGCAGTATTTT.

The J gene is TRBJ1-2, the V gene TRBV24-1; 7 bases match TRBD1. CDR3 length: 14 amino acids. V dropped 3 bases and J dropped 4; count of bases not matched to a gene: 4. The V gene's germline CDR1 is KGHDR and CDR2 SFDVKD. The CDR3 reads CATSDRQGAYGYTF. The CDR3, as DNA: TGTGCCACCAGTGATCGACAGGGAGCCTATGGCTACACCTTC.

The V call is TRBV28, the J call TRBJ1-5; TRBD1 might be the D (6 bases). CDR3 size: 13 residues. CDR1 and CDR2 from the germline V gene are MDHEN and SYDVKM. Trimming took off 5 bases at V and 4 bases at J, with 9 bases between the two ends. The CDR3 region is CASSRTENQPQHF. The CDR3 coding sequence is TGTGCCAGCAGTCGGACAGAGAATCAGCCCCAGCATTTT. The whole variable domain, filled in from reference TRBV28 and TRBJ1-5, reads DVKVTQSSRYLVKRTGEKVFLECVQDMDHENMFWYRQDPGLGLRLIYFSYDVKMKEKGDIPEGYSVSREKKERFSLILESASTNQTSMYLCASSRTENQPQHFGDGTRLSIL.

This clone was detected only a few times. The CDR3 sequence is CASSPGGLAGGRMNEQFF. The DNA for the CDR3 is TGTGCCAGCAGCCCGGGTGGACTAGCGGGAGGGCGAATGAATGAGCAGTTCTTC. J is TRBJ2-1 and V is TRBV5-4; TRBD2 matches at 15 bases. The CDR3 spans 18 residues. The V gene end was trimmed by 4 bases and the J gene end by 7 bases; junction bases not matched to a gene: 12. Germline V lookup: CDR1 SGHNT, CDR2 YYREEE (reference sequence). The entire variable domain, with the rest obtained from reference TRBV5-4 and TRBJ2-1, is as follows: ETGVTQSPTHLIKTRGQQVTLRCSSQSGHNTVSWYQQALGQGPQFIFQYYREEENGRGNFPPRFSGLQFPNYSSELNVNALELDDSALYLCASSPGGLAGGRMNEQFFGPGTRLTVL.

The chain uses TRBV6-5 and TRBJ1-1; 7 bases are shared with TRBD1. Germline V gives CDR1 MNHEY, CDR2 SVGAGI. CDR3 length: 13 amino acids. J lost 6 bases, V lost 6 bases, and 7 bases had no gene match. The CDR3 region is CASRETGRAEAFF. As DNA, the CDR3 is TGTGCCAGCAGGGAGACAGGGAGAGCTGAAGCTTTCTTT.

This chain connects TRBV5-4 to TRBJ1-2; D is unresolved. This CDR3 region has 15 residues. V was clipped by 4 bases and J by 3 bases, with 16 bases between them. Germline lookup yields CDR1 SGHNT and CDR2 YYREEE (reference sequence). The CDR3 is CASSPPYGGYYGYTF. CDR3 bases: TGTGCCAGCAGCCCACCTTACGGCGGATACTATGGCTACACCTTC.

The CDR3 sequence is CASSRGQGYGNTIYF. Here the CDR3 DNA reads TGTGCCAGCAGCCGCGGACAGGGGTATGGAAACACCATATATTTT. The rearrangement joins TRBV3-1 (or the pseudogene TRBV3-2) to TRBJ1-3, with 9 bases aligning to TRBD1. This CDR3 has 15 residues. J was trimmed by 3 bases and V by 4 bases; bases with no gene match: 4. Germline V CDR1 and CDR2: LGHDT, YNNKEL (reference sequence).